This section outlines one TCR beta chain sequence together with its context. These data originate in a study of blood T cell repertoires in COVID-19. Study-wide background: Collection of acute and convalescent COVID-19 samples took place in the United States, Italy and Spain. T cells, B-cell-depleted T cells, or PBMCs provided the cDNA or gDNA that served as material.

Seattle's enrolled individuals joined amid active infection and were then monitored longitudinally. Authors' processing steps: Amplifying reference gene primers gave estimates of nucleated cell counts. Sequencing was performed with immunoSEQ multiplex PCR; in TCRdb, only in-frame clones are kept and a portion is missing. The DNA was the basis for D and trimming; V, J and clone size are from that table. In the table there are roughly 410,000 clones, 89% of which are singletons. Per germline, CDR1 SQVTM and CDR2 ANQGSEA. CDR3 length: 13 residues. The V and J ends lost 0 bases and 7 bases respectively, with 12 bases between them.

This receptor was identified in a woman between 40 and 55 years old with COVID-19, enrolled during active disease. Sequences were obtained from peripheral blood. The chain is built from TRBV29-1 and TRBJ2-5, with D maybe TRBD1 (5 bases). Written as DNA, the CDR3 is TGCAGCGTTGAAGATAACAGGAGCTCGACCCAGTACTTC. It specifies CSVEDNRSSTQYF.